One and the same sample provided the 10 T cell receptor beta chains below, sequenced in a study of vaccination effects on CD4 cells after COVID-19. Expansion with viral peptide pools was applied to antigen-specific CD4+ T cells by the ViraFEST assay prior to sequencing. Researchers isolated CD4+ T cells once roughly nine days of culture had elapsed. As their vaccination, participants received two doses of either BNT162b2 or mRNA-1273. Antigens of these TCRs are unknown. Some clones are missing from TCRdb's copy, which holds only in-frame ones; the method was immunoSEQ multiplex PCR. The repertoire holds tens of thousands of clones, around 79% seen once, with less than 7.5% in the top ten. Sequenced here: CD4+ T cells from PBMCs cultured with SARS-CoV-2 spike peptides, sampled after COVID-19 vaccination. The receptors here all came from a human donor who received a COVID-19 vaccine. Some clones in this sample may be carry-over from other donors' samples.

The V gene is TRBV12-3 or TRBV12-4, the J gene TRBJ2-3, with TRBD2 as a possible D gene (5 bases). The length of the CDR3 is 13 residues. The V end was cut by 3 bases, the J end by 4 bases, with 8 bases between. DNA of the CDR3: TGTGCCAGCAGTTTCGGGGAGTCAGATACGCAGTATTTT. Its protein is CASSFGESDTQYF.

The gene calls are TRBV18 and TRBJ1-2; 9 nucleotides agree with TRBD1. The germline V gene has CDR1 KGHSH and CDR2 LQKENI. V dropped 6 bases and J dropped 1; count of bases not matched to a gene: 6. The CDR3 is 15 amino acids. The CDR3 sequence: CASSPGTGFNYGYTF. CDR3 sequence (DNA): TGTGCCAGCTCCCCCGGGACAGGGTTTAACTATGGCTACACCTTC.

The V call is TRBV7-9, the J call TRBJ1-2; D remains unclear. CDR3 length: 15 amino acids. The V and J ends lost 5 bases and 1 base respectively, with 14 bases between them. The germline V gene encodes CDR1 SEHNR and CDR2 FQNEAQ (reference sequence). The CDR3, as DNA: TGTGCCAGCAGCCCGCGGGGATCTTTTAACTATGGCTACACCTTC. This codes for CASSPRGSFNYGYTF.

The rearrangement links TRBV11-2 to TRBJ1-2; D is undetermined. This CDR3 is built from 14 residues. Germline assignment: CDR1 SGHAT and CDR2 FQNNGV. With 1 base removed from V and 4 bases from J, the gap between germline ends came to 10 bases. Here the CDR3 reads CASSLGSSLYGYTF. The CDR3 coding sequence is TGTGCCAGCAGCTTAGGTAGCAGTCTCTATGGCTACACCTTC.

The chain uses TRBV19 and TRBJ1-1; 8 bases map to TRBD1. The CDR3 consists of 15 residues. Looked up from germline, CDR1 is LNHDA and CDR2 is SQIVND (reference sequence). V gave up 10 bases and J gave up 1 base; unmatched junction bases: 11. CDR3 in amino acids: CATRQGTGRNTEAFF. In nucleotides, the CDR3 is TGTGCCACACGCCAGGGGACAGGAAGGAACACTGAAGCTTTCTTT.

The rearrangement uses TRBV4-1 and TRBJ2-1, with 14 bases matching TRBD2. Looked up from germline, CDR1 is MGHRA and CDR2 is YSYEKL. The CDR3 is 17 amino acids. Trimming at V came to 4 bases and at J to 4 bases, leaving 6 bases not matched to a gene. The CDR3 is CASSLRLAGGQYNEQFF. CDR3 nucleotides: TGCGCCAGCAGCCTCCGACTAGCGGGGGGGCAATACAATGAGCAGTTCTTC.

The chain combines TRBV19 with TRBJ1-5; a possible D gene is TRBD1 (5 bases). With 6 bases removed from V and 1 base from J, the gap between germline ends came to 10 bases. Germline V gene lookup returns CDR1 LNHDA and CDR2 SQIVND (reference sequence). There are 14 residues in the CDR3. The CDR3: CASRVGGSNQPQHF. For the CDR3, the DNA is TGTGCCAGTAGGGTCGGGGGGAGCAATCAGCCCCAGCATTTT.

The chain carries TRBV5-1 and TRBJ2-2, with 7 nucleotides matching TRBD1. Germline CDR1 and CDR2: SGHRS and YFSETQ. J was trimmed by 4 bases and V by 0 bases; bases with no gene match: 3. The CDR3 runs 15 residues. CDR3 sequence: CASSLGPGGTGELFF. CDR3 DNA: TGCGCCAGCAGCTTGGGGCCAGGGGGCACCGGGGAGCTGTTTTTT. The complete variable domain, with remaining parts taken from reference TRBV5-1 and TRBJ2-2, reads KAGVTQTPRYLIKTRGQQVTLSCSPISGHRSVSWYQQTPGQGLQFLFEYFSETQRNKGNFPGRFSGRQFSNSRSEMNVSTLELGDSALYLCASSLGPGGTGELFFGEGSRLTVL.

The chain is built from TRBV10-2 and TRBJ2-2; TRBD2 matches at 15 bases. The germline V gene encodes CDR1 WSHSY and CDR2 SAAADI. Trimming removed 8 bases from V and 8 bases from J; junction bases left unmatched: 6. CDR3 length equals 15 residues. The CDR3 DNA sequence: TGCGCCAGCTCTGGACTAGCGGGGGGGAAGGGGGAGCTGTTTTTT. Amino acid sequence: CASSGLAGGKGELFF.

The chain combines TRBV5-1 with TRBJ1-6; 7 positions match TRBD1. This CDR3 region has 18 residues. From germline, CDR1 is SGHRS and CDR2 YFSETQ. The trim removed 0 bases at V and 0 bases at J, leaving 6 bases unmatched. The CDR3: CASSLVQGSSSYNSPLHF. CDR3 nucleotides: TGCGCCAGCAGCTTGGTACAGGGGTCGAGCTCCTATAATTCACCCCTCCACTTT.